One and the same sample provided the 30 T cell receptor beta chains below, sequenced in a study of blood T cell repertoires in COVID-19. Libraries were prepared by immunoSEQ multiplex PCR; TCRdb keeps only in-frame clonotypes and omits some of them. Seen here are more than 150,000 clones, under 80% observed once, and the top ten hold about 13%. Specimen: peripheral blood. The source is a man aged 50-60 years who had recovered from COVID-19.

The chain links TRBV5-1 to TRBJ2-7; D perhaps matches TRBD2 (5 bases). V lost 0 bases and J lost 0, with 13 bases in between. The germline gives CDR1 SGHRS, CDR2 YFSETQ. The CDR3 runs 16 residues. This CDR3 is CASSLGLTKHSYEQYF. In nucleotides, the CDR3 is TGCGCCAGCAGCTTGGGGCTGACTAAACACTCCTACGAGCAGTACTTC.

This clone was recorded a few times. The chain carries TRBV29-1 and TRBJ2-1; tentatively, D is TRBD2 (5 bases). CDR1 and CDR2 from the germline V gene are SQVTM and ANQGSEA. CDR3 size: 17 residues. The V end lost 6 bases, the J end lost 1 base, and 22 bases lay between the germline ends. As DNA, the CDR3 is TGCAGCGTGCCGACTACCCGTACGTTTGGATCCTACAATGAGCAGTTCTTC. Its translation is CSVPTTRTFGSYNEQFF.

This chain links TRBV6-5 with TRBJ1-5; 10 positions match TRBD1. The CDR3 has 14 amino acids. Germline V CDR1 and CDR2: MNHEY, SVGAGI. J lost 6 bases, V lost 10 bases, and 9 bases had no gene match. The chain's CDR3 is CATQGGTGVQPQHF. The CDR3 DNA reads as TGTGCCACCCAGGGGGGGACAGGGGTTCAGCCCCAGCATTTT.

The table lists this clone with a count of one. This rearrangement joins TRBV6-2 or TRBV6-3 to TRBJ1-3; D is unclear. V lost 0 bases, J lost 8 bases, and 5 bases lay in between. Germline values: CDR1 MNHEY, CDR2 SVGEGT. The CDR3 spans 12 residues. The CDR3 DNA is TGTGCCAGCAGTTACTCGCGGGACACCATATATTTT. This sequence encodes CASSYSRDTIYF.

V is TRBV4-2 and J is TRBJ2-7, with TRBD1 identical over 10 bases. Germline V gives CDR1 LGHNA, CDR2 YNFKEQ. J was trimmed by 9 bases and V by 3 bases; bases with no gene match: 26. This CDR3 is built from 20 residues. CDR3 sequence: CASSHATGTGALRNPTGQYF. The CDR3 bases are TGTGCCAGCAGCCATGCAACCGGGACAGGGGCCCTTCGAAATCCTACGGGGCAGTACTTC.

The genes are TRBV1 and TRBJ1-5; the D call in the table, TRBD1, was not verified against the DNA. TRBV1 is a pseudogene locus. The CDR3 is 16 amino acids. The CDR3 reads CTSSQEWAGENQPQHF. The CDR3 DNA sequence: TGCACCAGCAGCCAAGAATGGGCAGGCGAAAATCAGCCCCAGCATTTT.

The chain employs TRBV4-2 and TRBJ2-1; 7 bases line up with TRBD1. V gave up 3 bases and J gave up 9 bases; unmatched junction bases: 8. CDR1 is LGHNA and CDR2 is YNFKEQ in the germline V gene. The CDR3 has 14 residues. The CDR3 nucleotides read TGTGCCAGCAGCCAGGTGAACAGGGGCGGTGAGCAGTTCTTC. This sequence encodes CASSQVNRGGEQFF.

The chain carries TRBV7-9 and TRBJ2-5; D is possibly TRBD2 (5 bases). CDR3 length: 15 residues. CDR1 and CDR2 (germline): SEHNR, FQNEAQ (reference sequence). V dropped 1 base and J dropped 0 bases, with 9 bases sitting between them. CDR3 bases: TGTGCCAGCAGCTTAGTGGGCGGGTACCAAGAGACCCAGTACTTC. It codes for CASSLVGGYQETQYF.

This chain links TRBV4-2 with TRBJ2-3, with D perhaps matching TRBD2 (6 bases). In germline, CDR1 is LGHNA, CDR2 YNFKEQ. The CDR3 consists of 15 residues. V was clipped by 1 base and J by 3 bases, with 11 bases between them. This CDR3 is CASSQVPGATDTQYF. The CDR3 bases are TGTGCCAGCAGCCAAGTCCCGGGAGCGACAGATACGCAGTATTTT.

The J gene is TRBJ1-1, the V gene TRBV18; D gene ambiguous. CDR1 is KGHSH and CDR2 is LQKENI in the germline V gene. V dropped 2 bases and J dropped 3 bases, with 7 bases sitting between them. This CDR3 contains 13 residues. The CDR3 is CASSPDGYTEAFF. Written as DNA, the CDR3 is TGTGCCAGCTCACCAGACGGGTACACTGAAGCTTTCTTT.

This clone is a singleton in its sample. V is TRBV15 and J is TRBJ2-7; D perhaps matches TRBD1 (5 bases). Germline values: CDR1 LNHNV, CDR2 YYDKDF (reference sequence). V was cut by 1 base and J by 2 bases, with 24 bases left in between. This CDR3 contains 19 residues. CDR3 sequence reads: CATSRVSLKGQGLTYEQYF. The CDR3 DNA reads as TGTGCCACCAGCAGAGTTTCTTTAAAGGGGCAGGGCCTAACCTACGAGCAGTACTTC.

V gene TRBV30 combines with J gene TRBJ2-1; 8 nucleotides match TRBD2. V gave up 2 bases and J gave up 5 bases; unmatched junction bases: 2. CDR1 and CDR2 from the germline V gene are GTSNPN and SVGIG (reference sequence). The CDR3 is 13 amino acids. This CDR3 reads CAWSKGLDNEQFF. CDR3 coding DNA: TGTGCCTGGAGTAAGGGACTAGACAATGAGCAGTTCTTC.

The chain is built from TRBV12-5 and TRBJ2-3; D is possibly TRBD2 (5 bases). The germline V gene has CDR1 LGHNT and CDR2 FRNRAP. There are 13 residues in the CDR3. The V end lost 7 bases, the J end lost 5 bases, and 13 bases lay between the germline ends. The CDR3 protein is CASVRGFEDTQYF. CDR3 nucleotide sequence: TGTGCTAGTGTCCGGGGTTTTGAAGATACGCAGTATTTT. Drawing the rest from reference TRBV12-5 and TRBJ2-3, the complete variable domain is DARVTQTPRHKVTEMGQEVTMRCQPILGHNTVFWYRQTMMQGLELLAYFRNRAPLDDSGMPKDRFSAEMPDATLATLKIQPSEPRDSAVYFCASVRGFEDTQYFGPGTRLTVL.

The rearrangement links TRBV12-3 or TRBV12-4 to TRBJ2-7; possible D gene TRBD1, 6 bases. This CDR3 has 13 residues. V was clipped by 3 bases and J by 3 bases, with 9 bases between them. The CDR3 region has the DNA TGTGCCAGCAGTTTTGGGGGCAGCTACGAGCAGTACTTC. This translates into CASSFGGSYEQYF.

This clone has just one count. This rearrangement joins TRBV5-4 to TRBJ1-3; no clear D. CDR1 SGHNT and CDR2 YYREEE come from the germline V gene (reference sequence). The CDR3 totals 16 residues. The germline V and J ends were trimmed by 4 bases and 2 bases, with 16 bases remaining between them. DNA for the CDR3: TGTGCCAGCAGCACGACCCAGGCCGGGGCTGGAAACACCATATATTTT. Translation: CASSTTQAGAGNTIYF.

J is TRBJ1-3 and V is TRBV7-9; D not certain. Trimming took 8 bases from V and 4 from J, leaving 9 bases between them. This CDR3 has 12 residues. Germline CDR1 reads SEHNR; CDR2 reads FQNEAQ (reference sequence). CDR3 sequence: CASRGEGNTIYF. The DNA for the CDR3 is TGTGCCAGCCGTGGGGAGGGAAACACCATATATTTT.

The genes are TRBV28 and TRBJ2-1; no clear D gene. Trimming removed 8 bases at V and 6 bases at J, with 11 bases between. The CDR3 is 12 residues long. From germline, CDR1 is MDHEN and CDR2 SYDVKM. DNA of the CDR3: TGTGCCAGCGGCACAGTTGGCAATGAGCAGTTCTTC. It specifies CASGTVGNEQFF.

The V and J genes are TRBV19 and TRBJ2-7, with TRBD1 matching 11 bases. V gave up 4 bases and J gave up 3 bases; unmatched junction bases: 2. Germline V gives CDR1 LNHDA, CDR2 SQIVND (reference sequence). The CDR3 spans 14 residues. The CDR3 loop is CASSTGTGGYEQYF. CDR3 DNA sequence: TGTGCCAGTAGTACCGGGACAGGGGGCTACGAGCAGTACTTC.

This clone has a handful of counts. The V gene is TRBV4-1, the J gene TRBJ2-1, with 12 positions matching TRBD2. From germline, CDR1 is MGHRA and CDR2 YSYEKL. The J segment lost 0 bases and the V segment lost 1 base, leaving 4 bases of the junction unmatched. The CDR3 is made up of 18 amino acids. CDR3 DNA: TGCGCCAGCAGCCAAGCCGGACTAGCGGGACGCTCCTACAATGAGCAGTTCTTC. It yields the protein CASSQAGLAGRSYNEQFF.

This chain joins TRBV2 and TRBJ2-2; D perhaps matches TRBD1 (7 bases). The germline gives CDR1 SNHLY, CDR2 FYNNEI. V was clipped by 7 bases and J by 6 bases, with 9 bases between them. This CDR3 has 12 amino acids. CDR3 loop: CASTRGAGELFF. CDR3 nucleotides: TGTGCCAGCACCAGGGGGGCCGGGGAGCTGTTTTTT.

V usage is TRBV18 and J usage is TRBJ2-7; D unresolved. CDR3 length equals 13 residues. Germline V gene lookup returns CDR1 KGHSH and CDR2 LQKENI. V was trimmed by 6 bases and J by 1 base, leaving 10 bases between them. The CDR3 loop reads CASSAAQSYEQYF. The CDR3 bases are TGTGCCAGCTCGGCTGCCCAATCCTACGAGCAGTACTTC.

The chain recombines TRBV30 with TRBJ2-2, with 10 bases identical to TRBD2. There are 15 residues in the CDR3. Germline V lookup: CDR1 GTSNPN, CDR2 SVGIG (reference sequence). V dropped 1 base and J dropped 6; count of bases not matched to a gene: 5. The DNA for the CDR3 is TGTGCCTGGAGTGCCGGCCTAGCGGGAGCCGGGGAGCTGTTTTTT. Translation: CAWSAGLAGAGELFF.

The chain couples TRBV4-2 to TRBJ1-5; TRBD1 matches at 7 bases. V shed 2 bases and J 2 bases; nucleotides not matched to a gene: 9. Germline V lookup: CDR1 LGHNA, CDR2 YNFKEQ. This CDR3 is 17 amino acids long. Here the CDR3 DNA reads TGTGCCAGCAGCCAAAAAACAGGGGATGTGGGCAATCAGCCCCAGCATTTT. It encodes CASSQKTGDVGNQPQHF.

This chain uses TRBV9 with TRBJ2-2; TRBD2 agrees at 8 bases. Germline V gene data show CDR1 as SGDLS and CDR2 as YYNGEE. Unmatched junction bases numbered 8, after V lost 0 bases and J lost 1 base. The CDR3 is 18 residues long. CDR3 sequence reads: CASSVVASGWGNTGELFF. DNA for the CDR3: TGTGCCAGCAGCGTAGTGGCTAGCGGGTGGGGGAACACCGGGGAGCTGTTTTTT.

The chain carries TRBV7-9 and TRBJ2-5; no reliable D call. CDR3 size: 14 residues. CDR1 SEHNR and CDR2 FQNEAQ come from the germline V gene (reference sequence). Trimming pared 8 bases from V and 2 bases from J, leaving 15 bases between. CDR3 in amino acids: CASGGANLQETQYF. The CDR3 nucleotides are TGTGCCAGCGGCGGAGCTAACTTACAAGAGACCCAGTACTTC.

The chain employs TRBV9 and TRBJ2-3, with 7 bases identical to TRBD2. The CDR3 totals 15 residues. Germline lookup yields CDR1 SGDLS and CDR2 YYNGEE. Trimming at V came to 5 bases and at J to 0 bases, leaving 6 bases not matched to a gene. This chain's CDR3 is CASSGPGLSTDTQYF. The CDR3 nucleotides read TGTGCCAGCAGTGGTCCGGGACTAAGCACAGATACGCAGTATTTT. The full variable domain, rest sourced from reference TRBV9 and TRBJ2-3, is DSGVTQTPKHLITATGQRVTLRCSPRSGDLSVYWYQQSLDQGLQFLIQYYNGEERAKGNILERFSAQQFPDLHSELNLSSLELGDSALYFCASSGPGLSTDTQYFGPGTRLTVL.

The CDR3 loop is CASSLGGSGGKETQYF. The CDR3 nucleotides are TGTGCCAGCAGCTTGGGCGGCAGCGGGGGGAAAGAGACCCAGTACTTC. The rearrangement links TRBV5-4 to TRBJ2-5; the match to TRBD2 covers 9 bases. The ends lost 0 bases at V and 3 bases at J; junction bases unmatched: 6. The CDR3 runs to 16 residues. Germline V CDR1 and CDR2: SGHNT, YYREEE (reference sequence).

The chain recombines TRBV20-1 with TRBJ2-7; 10 bases line up with TRBD2. Trimming took 3 bases from V and 3 from J; bases not matched to a gene: 5. Germline V CDR1 and CDR2: DFQATT, SNEGSKA (reference sequence). The CDR3 sequence is 14 residues long. The CDR3: CSASASGRFYEQYF. Here the CDR3 DNA reads TGCAGTGCTAGTGCTAGCGGGAGATTCTACGAGCAGTACTTC.

This chain joins TRBV9 and TRBJ1-4; D call uncertain. The CDR3 totals 15 residues. Deletions cut 4 bases from V and 5 bases from J, with 15 bases between. CDR1 is SGDLS, CDR2 YYNGEE, per germline. The CDR3 region has the DNA TGTGCCAGCAGCTCCTTGACCGGACTCAATGAAAAACTGTTTTTT. Its protein product is CASSSLTGLNEKLFF.

There are a few counts of this clone. Other DNA sequences in this specimen translate into the identical CDR3. V and J are TRBV6-2 or TRBV6-3 and TRBJ2-3; 10 bases match TRBD2. Per the germline V gene, CDR1 is MNHEY and CDR2 is SVGEGT. After removal of 4 bases from V and 3 bases from J, the junction contained 7 bases not matched to a gene. The CDR3 runs 16 residues. The CDR3 loop is CASSSGTSEETDTQYF. CDR3 nucleotide sequence: TGTGCCAGCAGTTCCGGGACTAGCGAGGAAACAGATACGCAGTATTTT.